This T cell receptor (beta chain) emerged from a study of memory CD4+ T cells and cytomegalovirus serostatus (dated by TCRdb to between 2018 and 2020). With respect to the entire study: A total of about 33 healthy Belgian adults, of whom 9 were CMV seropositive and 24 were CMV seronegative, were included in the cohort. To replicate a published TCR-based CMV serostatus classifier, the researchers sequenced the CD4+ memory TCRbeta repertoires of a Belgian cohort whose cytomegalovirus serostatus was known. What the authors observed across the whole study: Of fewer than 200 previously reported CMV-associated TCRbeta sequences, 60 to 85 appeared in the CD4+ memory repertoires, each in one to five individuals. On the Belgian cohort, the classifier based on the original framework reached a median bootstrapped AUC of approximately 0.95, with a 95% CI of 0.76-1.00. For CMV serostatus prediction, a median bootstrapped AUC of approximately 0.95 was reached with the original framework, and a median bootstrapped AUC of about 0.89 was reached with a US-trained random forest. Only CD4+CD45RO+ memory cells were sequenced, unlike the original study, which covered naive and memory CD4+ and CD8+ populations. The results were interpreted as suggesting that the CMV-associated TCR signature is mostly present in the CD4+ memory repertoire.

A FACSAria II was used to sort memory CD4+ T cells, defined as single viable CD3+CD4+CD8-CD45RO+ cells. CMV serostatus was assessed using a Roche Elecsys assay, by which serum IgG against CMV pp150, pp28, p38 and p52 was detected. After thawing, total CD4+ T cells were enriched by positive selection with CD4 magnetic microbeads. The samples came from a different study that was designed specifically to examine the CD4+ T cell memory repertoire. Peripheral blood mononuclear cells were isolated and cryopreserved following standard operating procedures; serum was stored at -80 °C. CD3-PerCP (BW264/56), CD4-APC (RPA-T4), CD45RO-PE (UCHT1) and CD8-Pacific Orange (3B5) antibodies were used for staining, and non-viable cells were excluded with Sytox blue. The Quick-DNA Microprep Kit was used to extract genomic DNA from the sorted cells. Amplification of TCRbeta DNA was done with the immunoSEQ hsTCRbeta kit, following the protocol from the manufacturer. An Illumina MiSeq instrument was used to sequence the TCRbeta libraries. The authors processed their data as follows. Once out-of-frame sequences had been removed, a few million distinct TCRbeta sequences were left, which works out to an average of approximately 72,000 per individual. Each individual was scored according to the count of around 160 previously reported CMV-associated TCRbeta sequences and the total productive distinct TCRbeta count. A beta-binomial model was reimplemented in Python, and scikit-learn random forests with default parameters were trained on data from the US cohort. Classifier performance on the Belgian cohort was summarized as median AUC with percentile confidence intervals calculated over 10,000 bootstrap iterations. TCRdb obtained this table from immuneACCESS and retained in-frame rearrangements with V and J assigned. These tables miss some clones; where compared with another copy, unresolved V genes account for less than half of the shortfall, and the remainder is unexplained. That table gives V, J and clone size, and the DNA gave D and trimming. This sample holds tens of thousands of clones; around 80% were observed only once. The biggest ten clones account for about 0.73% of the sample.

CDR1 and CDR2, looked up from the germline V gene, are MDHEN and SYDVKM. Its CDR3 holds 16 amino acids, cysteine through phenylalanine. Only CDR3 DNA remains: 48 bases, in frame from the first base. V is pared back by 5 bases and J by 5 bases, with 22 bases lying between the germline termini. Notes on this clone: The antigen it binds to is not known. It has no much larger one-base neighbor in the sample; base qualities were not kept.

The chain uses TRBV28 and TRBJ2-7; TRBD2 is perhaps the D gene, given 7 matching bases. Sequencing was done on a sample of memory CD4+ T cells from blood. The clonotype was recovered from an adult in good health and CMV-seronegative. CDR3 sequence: CASSRGGRGSRNEQYF. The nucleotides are TGTGCCAGCAGTAGGGGGGGGCGCGGGAGTCGAAACGAGCAGTACTTC.